This T cell receptor beta chain was documented in a study of cytomegalovirus exposure and HLA in healthy donors. This clone was recorded once. The antigen is unknown. Study findings and constraints: A later analysis found TCR association rates differed by HLA locus, highest for DRB1 and lowest for HLA-C.

The PCR was carried out with 60 Vbeta primers and 13 Jbeta primers. The protocol was immunoSEQ multiplex PCR, while the TCRdb copy is restricted to in-frame clones and leaves out a portion. The sample yields about 140,000 clones, just under 80% seen once. The V and J ends lost 6 bases and 9 bases respectively, with 15 bases between them. CDR3 length equals 12 residues. Per the germline V gene, CDR1 is MDHEN and CDR2 is SYDVKM. This receptor was identified in a man aged 25-45 years in good health. The chain links TRBV28 to TRBJ2-7; tentative D call: TRBD2 (6 bases). Sequencing was done on a sample of PBMCs. CDR3 protein: CASRTVWGGQYF. Written as DNA, the CDR3 is TGTGCCAGCAGGACCGTGTGGGGAGGGCAGTACTTC. The full variable domain, with the rest looked up from reference TRBV28 and TRBJ2-7, is DVKVTQSSRYLVKRTGEKVFLECVQDMDHENMFWYRQDPGLGLRLIYFSYDVKMKEKGDIPEGYSVSREKKERFSLILESASTNQTSMYLCASRTVWGGQYFGPGTRLTVT.